One and the same sample provided the 30 T cell receptor beta chains below, sequenced in a study of shared clonotypes between healthy human individuals. Clones were sequenced by immunoSEQ multiplex PCR, and TCRdb holds only the in-frame ones, with some missing. The top ten hold 0.55% to 0.7% of the sample, which has fewer than 1.4 million clones, 70% to 80% seen once. Sequencing was carried out using memory CD4+ T cells from PBMCs. Specified subset: CD45RA-negative fraction. The receptors come from a man younger than 35 in good health. Some clones in this sample may be carry-over from other donors' samples.

The chain combines TRBV5-1 with TRBJ1-1; no clear D gene. This CDR3 is built from 15 residues. The ends were cut back, 5 bases at V and 3 bases at J, with 17 bases in the middle. Germline lookup yields CDR1 SGHRS and CDR2 YFSETQ. The CDR3, as DNA: TGCGCCAGCAGGGAGAGGCCAGGTGGGGACACTGAAGCTTTCTTT. This sequence encodes CASRERPGGDTEAFF. Full variable domain (missing parts from reference TRBV5-1 and TRBJ1-1): KAGVTQTPRYLIKTRGQQVTLSCSPISGHRSVSWYQQTPGQGLQFLFEYFSETQRNKGNFPGRFSGRQFSNSRSEMNVSTLELGDSALYLCASRERPGGDTEAFFGQGTRLTVV.

This chain uses TRBV30 with TRBJ1-4; tentative D call: TRBD1 (6 bases). The CDR3 spans 15 residues. Trimming took off 0 bases at V and 8 bases at J, with 16 bases between the two ends. Germline lookup yields CDR1 GTSNPN and CDR2 SVGIG (reference sequence). The CDR3 loop reads CAWSVLGRGGEKLFF. The CDR3 DNA sequence: TGTGCCTGGAGTGTACTCGGCAGGGGAGGCGAAAAACTGTTTTTT.

This clone was seen only once. This CDR3 is CASNRRITNTGELFF. CDR3 DNA: TGTGCCAGCAACAGACGGATTACTAACACCGGGGAGCTGTTTTTT. This chain uses TRBV6-5 with TRBJ2-2; D remains ambiguous. V lost 7 bases to trimming and J lost 2 bases, with 14 bases between them. The CDR3 has 15 amino acids. Per the germline V gene, CDR1 is MNHEY and CDR2 is SVGAGI.

The gene calls are TRBV7-2 and TRBJ1-1; D call uncertain. V lost 1 base to trimming and J lost 6 bases, with 9 bases between them. Germline V CDR1 and CDR2: SGHTA, FQGNSA. CDR3 length: 13 amino acids. CDR3 loop: CASSLGGSAEAFF. CDR3 in DNA: TGTGCCAGCAGCTTAGGGGGAAGCGCTGAAGCTTTCTTT.

The chain employs TRBV2 and TRBJ2-7; no definite D call. Germline V gene sequence: CDR1 SNHLY, CDR2 FYNNEI. Deletions cut 2 bases from V and 9 bases from J, with 17 bases between. The CDR3 length is 14 residues. This CDR3 is CASSETRSTSGQYF. CDR3 bases: TGTGCCAGCAGTGAAACCCGTTCGACCTCCGGGCAGTACTTC.

The chain uses TRBV7-2 and TRBJ2-1, with no clear D. Trimming shortened V by 3 bases and J by 4 bases, and 7 bases separated the two germline ends. Per the germline V gene, CDR1 is SGHTA and CDR2 is FQGNSA. The CDR3 runs 13 residues. CDR3 sequence (DNA): TGTGCCAGCAGCTTTCAGAGATACAATGAGCAGTTCTTC. Translating gives CASSFQRYNEQFF.

The rearrangement links TRBV19 to TRBJ1-2, with D unresolved. Germline CDR1 reads LNHDA; CDR2 reads SQIVND (reference sequence). The V and J ends lost 3 bases and 3 bases respectively, with 32 bases between them. The CDR3 length is 21 residues. CDR3: CASSIGNIHRMSTSQDYGYTF. As DNA, the CDR3 is TGTGCCAGTAGTATCGGAAACATCCACAGAATGTCAACTAGCCAGGACTATGGCTACACCTTC.

The chain combines TRBV13 with TRBJ2-6; 11 bases align to TRBD2. The junction had 0 bases not matched to a gene; V was cut back by 3 bases and J by 2 bases. CDR1 and CDR2 (germline): PRHDT, FYEKMQ (reference sequence). The CDR3 spans 16 residues. CDR3 in amino acids: CASSLGLAAGANVLTF. In DNA form, the CDR3 reads TGTGCCAGCAGCTTGGGACTAGCGGCTGGGGCCAACGTCCTGACTTTC.

The rearrangement joins TRBV11-2 to TRBJ2-1; tentative D call: TRBD1 (6 bases). Deletions cut 4 bases from V and 7 bases from J, with 11 bases between. This CDR3 is 13 amino acids long. CDR1 is SGHAT and CDR2 is FQNNGV in the germline V gene. CDR3 amino acids: CASSSVRGNEQFF. In DNA, the CDR3 is TGTGCCAGCAGCTCAGTTAGGGGGAATGAGCAGTTCTTC.

The V gene is TRBV5-1, the J gene TRBJ1-3; 9 bases line up with TRBD1. The CDR3 runs 13 residues. The junction had 4 bases not matched to a gene; V was cut back by 5 bases and J by 7 bases. The germline gives CDR1 SGHRS, CDR2 YFSETQ. The CDR3 coding sequence is TGCGCCAGCAGACCGGACAGGGGTAACACCATATATTTT. Its translation: CASRPDRGNTIYF.

Remarks on this clone: Mismatch with germline at one junction end may stem from a read error. The chain carries TRBV7-6 and TRBJ2-2; tentative D call: TRBD2 (6 bases). The CDR3 sequence is 16 residues long. Germline V gene data show CDR1 as SGHVS and CDR2 as FNYEAQ. CDR3 DNA sequence: TGTGCCAGCAGCCTAGCGAGGGGATCGAACACCGGGGAGCTGTTTTTT. Translated, it gives CASSLARGSNTGELFF.

There are a few counts of this clone. The chain is built from TRBV18 and TRBJ1-1, with a weak D call TRBD1 (6 bases). This CDR3 spans 16 amino acids. Germline CDR1 KGHSH, CDR2 LQKENI. The V gene lost 1 base and the J gene lost 4 bases, with 16 bases spanning the gap. CDR3 protein: CASSPQGGRGGTEAFF. CDR3 DNA: TGTGCCAGCTCACCACAAGGGGGGCGAGGTGGCACTGAAGCTTTCTTT.

This clone has more than one count but fewer than ten. This rearrangement joins TRBV19 to TRBJ1-5, with unresolved D. Trimming stripped 4 bases from V and 5 bases from J, with 15 bases between. Germline V CDR1 and CDR2: LNHDA, SQIVND (reference sequence). The CDR3 runs 15 residues. The CDR3 sequence: CASSTARAGDQPQHF. Written as DNA, the CDR3 is TGTGCCAGTAGTACCGCCCGGGCAGGCGATCAGCCCCAGCATTTT.

J is TRBJ1-1 and V is TRBV14; D is possibly TRBD1 (5 bases). The V end lost 2 bases, the J end lost 9 bases, and 13 bases lay between the germline ends. CDR3 length: 13 residues. Per the germline V gene, CDR1 is SGHDN and CDR2 is FVKESK. CDR3 DNA sequence: TGTGCCAGCAGCCAAACAGGTGGATCTAAAGCTTTCTTT. Translated: CASSQTGGSKAFF.

The chain employs TRBV4-1 and TRBJ2-3; D is perhaps TRBD2 (6 bases). CDR3 size: 16 residues. Trimming left V 6 bases short and J 2 bases short, with 18 bases between. Germline loops: CDR1 MGHRA, CDR2 YSYEKL. CDR3 loop: CASRRILSGTTDTQYF. Here the CDR3 DNA reads TGCGCCAGCAGACGAATTCTTAGCGGAACCACAGATACGCAGTATTTT.

The chain links TRBV28 to TRBJ1-2, with D maybe TRBD1 (5 bases). V was shortened by 7 bases and J by 8 bases, with 20 bases between the two germline ends. Germline CDR1 and CDR2: MDHEN and SYDVKM. The CDR3 contains 14 residues. CDR3 DNA: TGTGCCAGCACCTCGTCGGGCAGGGAGGAGGGCTACACCTTC. Protein product: CASTSSGREEGYTF.

The chain has TRBV5-1 and TRBJ2-1; maybe TRBD2 (6 bases). The length of the CDR3 is 16 residues. Germline V gene sequence: CDR1 SGHRS, CDR2 YFSETQ. With 4 bases removed from V and 4 bases from J, the gap between germline ends came to 18 bases. CDR3 residues: CASSPHSGGNYNEQFF. The CDR3 DNA follows: TGCGCCAGCAGCCCGCATAGCGGAGGGAATTACAATGAGCAGTTCTTC. The variable domain in full, completed from reference TRBV5-1 and TRBJ2-1, reads KAGVTQTPRYLIKTRGQQVTLSCSPISGHRSVSWYQQTPGQGLQFLFEYFSETQRNKGNFPGRFSGRQFSNSRSEMNVSTLELGDSALYLCASSPHSGGNYNEQFFGPGTRLTVL.

The V gene is TRBV10-3, the J gene TRBJ2-7, with D possibly being TRBD2 (6 bases). The germline V and J ends were trimmed by 0 bases and 0 bases, with 12 bases remaining between them. The germline V gene has CDR1 ENHRY and CDR2 SYGVKD. This CDR3 comprises 16 residues. CDR3 coding DNA: TGTGCCATCAGTGAGTCCCCAGGGAGGAGCTCCTACGAGCAGTACTTC. It codes for CAISESPGRSSYEQYF.

This CDR3 reads CASSLVPAGEQFF. In DNA, the CDR3 is TGCGCCAGCAGCTTGGTTCCCGCGGGTGAGCAGTTCTTC. The J gene is TRBJ2-1, the V gene TRBV5-1; D might be TRBD2 (5 bases). CDR1 and CDR2 from the germline V gene are SGHRS and YFSETQ. Trimming pared 0 bases from V and 9 bases from J, leaving 10 bases between. CDR3 length: 13 residues.

The chain joins TRBV6-1 to TRBJ2-7, with D unclear. Germline loops: CDR1 MNHNS, CDR2 SASEGT. V lost 3 bases to trimming and J lost 4 bases, with 13 bases between them. This CDR3 is 14 amino acids long. CDR3 in DNA: TGTGCCAGCAGTGACCGTTGGCGGTGGTACGAGCAGTACTTC. Its protein is CASSDRWRWYEQYF.

The gene calls are TRBV27 and TRBJ1-1; maybe TRBD1 (5 bases). Germline V gene lookup returns CDR1 MNHEY and CDR2 SMNVEV (reference sequence). The CDR3 spans 14 residues. V lost 5 bases and J lost 0, with 10 bases in between. The CDR3 sequence is CASSMGRLNTEAFF. The CDR3 coding sequence is TGTGCCAGCAGTATGGGACGCTTGAACACTGAAGCTTTCTTT.

The chain has TRBV29-1 and TRBJ2-2, with D perhaps given as TRBD1 or TRBD2 (6 bases each). The CDR3 sequence is 16 residues long. V lost 8 bases, J lost 0 bases, and 19 bases lay in between. Germline V lookup: CDR1 SQVTM, CDR2 ANQGSEA. The CDR3 loop reads CSILGGHSPNTGELFF. The CDR3, as DNA: TGCAGCATACTTGGGGGGCACAGCCCGAACACCGGGGAGCTGTTTTTT.

This chain uses TRBV5-1 with TRBJ2-7; no clear D. The CDR3 is made up of 14 amino acids. V was cut by 0 bases and J by 3 bases, with 10 bases left in between. CDR1 and CDR2 from the germline V gene are SGHRS and YFSETQ. In nucleotides, the CDR3 is TGCGCCAGCAGCTTGGAAGGGCGCGACTACGAGCAGTACTTC. As protein: CASSLEGRDYEQYF.

In its sample, this clone was seen a few times. J is TRBJ1-1 and V is TRBV29-1; 9 bases are shared with TRBD1. Germline CDR1 and CDR2: SQVTM and ANQGSEA. The V and J ends lost 6 bases and 6 bases, in that order; junction bases with no gene match: 8. CDR3 length: 13 residues. The CDR3 is CSVKTGQGSEAFF. In DNA form, the CDR3 reads TGCAGCGTAAAAACGGGACAGGGTTCTGAAGCTTTCTTT. The full variable domain, in which reference TRBV29-1 and TRBJ1-1 provide the parts outside the CDR3, is SAVISQKPSRDICQRGTSLTIQCQVDSQVTMMFWYRQQPGQSLTLIATANQGSEATYESGFVIDKFPISRPNLTFSTLTVSNMSPEDSSIYLCSVKTGQGSEAFFGQGTRLTVV.

The V call is TRBV5-4, the J call TRBJ2-7; tentative D call: TRBD1 (5 bases). This CDR3 is 15 amino acids long. V gave up 0 bases and J gave up 3 bases, with 13 bases separating them. Germline CDR1 SGHNT, CDR2 YYREEE (reference sequence). The CDR3 spells CASSLGRGALYEQYF. The CDR3 nucleotides read TGTGCCAGCAGCTTGGGTCGTGGGGCGCTCTACGAGCAGTACTTC.

As to this clone: This sample includes further DNA sequences coding for the same CDR3. The gene calls are TRBV6-6 and TRBJ1-1; D is perhaps TRBD1 (5 bases). Germline assignment: CDR1 MNHNY and CDR2 SVGAGI (reference sequence). Trimming stripped 0 bases from V and 4 bases from J, with 9 bases between. The CDR3 sequence is 14 residues long. CDR3 sequence reads: CASSYSGGGTEAFF. CDR3 DNA sequence: TGTGCCAGCAGTTACTCTGGGGGGGGCACTGAAGCTTTCTTT.

The chain carries TRBV6-6 and TRBJ2-7, with a possible D match to TRBD2 (5 bases). The V end lost 2 bases, the J end lost 11 bases, and 13 bases lay between the germline ends. Germline V lookup: CDR1 MNHNY, CDR2 SVGAGI (reference sequence). This CDR3 contains 12 residues. The chain's CDR3 is CASSYGLTGKYF. The CDR3 nucleotides read TGTGCCAGCAGTTACGGACTTACGGGGAAGTACTTC.

This clone was recorded once. The chain has TRBV7-8 and TRBJ2-1; 10 nucleotides match TRBD2. The CDR3 length is 15 residues. V was clipped by 5 bases and J by 2 bases; unmatched bases: 3. Per the germline V gene, CDR1 is SGHVS and CDR2 is FQNEAQ. The CDR3 sequence is CASSRLAGPYNEQFF. DNA for the CDR3: TGTGCCAGCAGCCGACTAGCGGGTCCCTACAATGAGCAGTTCTTC.

The CDR3 spells CASSYLAQKDTQYF. The CDR3 DNA is TGTGCCAGCAGTTACCTGGCGCAAAAAGATACGCAGTATTTT. The V and J genes are TRBV6-5 and TRBJ2-3, with unresolved D. Germline V gene lookup returns CDR1 MNHEY and CDR2 SVGAGI. Deletions cut 2 bases from V and 5 bases from J, with 11 bases between. The CDR3 has 14 amino acids.

V is TRBV30 and J is TRBJ1-1; weak D call: TRBD1 (6 bases). Germline V gene sequence: CDR1 GTSNPN, CDR2 SVGIG (reference sequence). V shed 2 bases and J shed 4 bases, with 14 bases lying between them. The CDR3 loop spans 14 amino acids. Written as DNA, the CDR3 is TGTGCCTGGAGTTTAGGGGGAGGTAGCACTGAAGCTTTCTTT. It translates to CAWSLGGGSTEAFF.